These T cell receptor beta chains were read from a single sample in a study of blood T cell repertoires in COVID-19. TCRdb keeps only in-frame clones here, not all; method: immunoSEQ multiplex PCR. The data contain 250,000 to 400,000 clones, about nine tenths of them singletons. Specimen: peripheral blood. Receptor source: a woman in her twenties or thirties with COVID-19, enrolled during active disease. Each CDR3 is given with its conserved first and last residue. D genes are given only for firm matches. Size is stated for part of the rows, as once, few or many counts, or as a class when the clone is expanded.

d_call clone_size j_call v_call cdr3_nt cdr3_aa
- - TRBJ2-7 TRBV6-1 TGTGCCAGCAGTGAAGCGCTAATAGGGACTGCCTACGAGCAGTACTTC CASSEALIGTAYEQYF
TRBD2 - TRBJ2-1 TRBV28 TGTGCCAGCAGTTTAGCTAGCGGGACCTATAGCTCCTACAATGAGCAGTTCTTC CASSLASGTYSSYNEQFF
- - TRBJ1-3 TRBV9 TGTGCCAGCAGCGCTCGACAAAACTCTGGAAACACCATATATTTT CASSARQNSGNTIYF
- - TRBJ1-2 TRBV27 TGTGCCAGCAGTTTATCCCACCCGGGTGTATCAGATGGCTACACCTTC CASSLSHPGVSDGYTF
TRBD1 - TRBJ1-1 TRBV2 TGTGCCAGCAGTGTCATGGGACAGGGGGTCGGGGGTACTGAAGCTTTCTTT CASSVMGQGVGGTEAFF
- - TRBJ2-1 TRBV7-9 TGTGCCAGCAGCTTGGGGGGGCAGGGTGAGCAGTTCTTC CASSLGGQGEQFF
- - TRBJ2-7 TRBV5-4 TGTGCCAGCAGCCGCGACCTAGCAAATCCCGACGAGCAGTACTTC CASSRDLANPDEQYF
TRBD2 - TRBJ2-5 TRBV27 TGTGCCAGCAGTTTAAACAACCCGGGACTAGGGCAGACCCAGTACTTC CASSLNNPGLGQTQYF
TRBD1 - TRBJ1-6 TRBV2 TGTGCCAGCAGGCCCGCTGGGGACAGGGGTATGACACCCCTCCACTTT CASRPAGDRGMTPLHF
- - TRBJ2-5 TRBV9 TGTGCCAGCAGCGTAGGGGCGACAGGCGACCAAGAGACCCAGTACTTC CASSVGATGDQETQYF
- - TRBJ2-1 TRBV6-1 TGTGCCAGCAGTGAGACAAACCCAGGGATTGAGCAGTTCTTC CASSETNPGIEQFF
- - TRBJ2-7 TRBV29-1 TGCAGCGTGGCAACTACCTACGAGCAGTACTTC CSVATTYEQYF
- - TRBJ1-6 TRBV11-2 TGTGCCACCGGACAGAAGAATAATTCACCCCTCCACTTT CATGQKNNSPLHF
TRBD1 - TRBJ1-1 TRBV5-1 TGCGCCAGCAGCCGGGGACAGGGGAAAACTGAAGCTTTCTTT CASSRGQGKTEAFF
- few TRBJ1-1 TRBV14 TGTGCCAGCAGCAGGCGGGACGGAGGATACACTGAAGCTTTCTTT CASSRRDGGYTEAFF
- - TRBJ1-2 TRBV20-1 TGCAGTGCAAACAGGGACCATGGCTACACCTTC CSANRDHGYTF
TRBD1 many TRBJ1-5 TRBV28 TGTGCCAGCAGCACCGGAGGGACAGGGGATCAGCCCCAGCATTTT CASSTGGTGDQPQHF
TRBD1 - TRBJ2-1 TRBV28 TGTGCCAGCACACATCAACAGGGGAAATTGATCTGGCGCTACAATGAGCAGTTCTTC CASTHQQGKLIWRYNEQFF
TRBD1 - TRBJ1-1 TRBV19 TGTGCCAGTATCCTGGGGACAGGGAGAACTGAAGCTTTCTTT CASILGTGRTEAFF
- - TRBJ1-6 TRBV7-9 TGTGCCAGCAGCTTAGCAGGGGATTACAGGGCAGGAACACCCCTCCACTTT CASSLAGDYRAGTPLHF
TRBD1 - TRBJ1-1 TRBV11-2 TGTGCCAGCAGCTTAGATAGGGACAGGGGGGAGGCTTTCTTT CASSLDRDRGEAFF
TRBD2 - TRBJ2-1 TRBV30 TGTGCCTGGAGTAGACCTAGCGGGAGGGCCGAGTATGAGCAGTTCTTC CAWSRPSGRAEYEQFF
TRBD1 - TRBJ1-1 TRBV30 TGTGCCTGGACCCTCGACAGGGGCGGCACTGAAGCTTTCTTT CAWTLDRGGTEAFF
- - TRBJ1-1 TRBV5-1 TGCGCCAGCAGCTTGGCGGGGATACAAGGGGGGAACACTGAAGCTTTCTTT CASSLAGIQGGNTEAFF
TRBD1 - TRBJ2-2 TRBV5-4 TGTGCCAGCAGCCTTAAGGACAGGGCGAACACCGGGGAGCTGTTTTTT CASSLKDRANTGELFF
- - TRBJ1-1 TRBV7-9 TGTGCCAGCAGCTTGGTAACAGAGAACACTGAAGCTTTCTTT CASSLVTENTEAFF
TRBD1 once TRBJ1-6 TRBV5-1 TGCGCCAGCAGCTTGGATGGGCACAGGGGAATCTCCTATAATTCACCCCTCCACTTT CASSLDGHRGISYNSPLHF
TRBD1 - TRBJ2-7 TRBV7-6 TGTGCCAGCAGCTCTTTGACAGGGGGGGCCTTAGGCGAGCAGTACTTC CASSSLTGGALGEQYF
TRBD1 - TRBJ2-1 TRBV3-1/TRBV3-2 TGTGCCAGCAGCCCAACCGGGACAGGATACAATGAGCAGTTCTTC CASSPTGTGYNEQFF
TRBD2 - TRBJ2-1 TRBV29-1 TGCAGCGTTGAAGATCTGACTAGCGGGCTCAGTAATGAGCAGTTCTTC CSVEDLTSGLSNEQFF
TRBD1 few TRBJ2-5 TRBV2 TGTGCCAGCAGCTGGGACAGGGGGCGAGAGACCCAGTACTTC CASSWDRGRETQYF
- - TRBJ1-1 TRBV5-4 TGTGCCAGCAGTCGGGACTTTAACACTGAAGCTTTCTTT CASSRDFNTEAFF
- - TRBJ2-2 TRBV7-9 TGTGCCAGCAGCGACAATCGAGGGCTGAACACCGGGGAGCTGTTTTTT CASSDNRGLNTGELFF
TRBD1 - TRBJ1-2 TRBV6-5 TGTGCCAGCAGTTACGGACAGGGAAACTATGGCTACACCTTC CASSYGQGNYGYTF
- - TRBJ1-4 TRBV19 TGTGCCAGTAGTATCCTCGGACAGCCAACTAATGAAAAACTGTTTTTT CASSILGQPTNEKLFF